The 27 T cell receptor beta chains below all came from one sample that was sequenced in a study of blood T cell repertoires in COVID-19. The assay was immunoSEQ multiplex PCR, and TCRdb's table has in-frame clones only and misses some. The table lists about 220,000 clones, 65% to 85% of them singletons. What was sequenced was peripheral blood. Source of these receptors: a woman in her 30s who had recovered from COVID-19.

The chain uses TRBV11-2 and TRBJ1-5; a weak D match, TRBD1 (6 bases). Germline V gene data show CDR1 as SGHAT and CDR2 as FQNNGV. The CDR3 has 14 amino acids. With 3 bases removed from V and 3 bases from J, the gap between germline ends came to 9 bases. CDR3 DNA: TGTGCCAGCAGCTTCCAGGGGCACAATCAGCCCCAGCATTTT. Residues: CASSFQGHNQPQHF.

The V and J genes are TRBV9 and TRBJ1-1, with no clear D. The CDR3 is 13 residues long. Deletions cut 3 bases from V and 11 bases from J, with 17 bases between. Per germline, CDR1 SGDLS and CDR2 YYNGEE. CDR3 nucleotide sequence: TGTGCCAGCAGCGGTTACCCATTGGTCGAGGCTTTCTTT. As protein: CASSGYPLVEAFF.

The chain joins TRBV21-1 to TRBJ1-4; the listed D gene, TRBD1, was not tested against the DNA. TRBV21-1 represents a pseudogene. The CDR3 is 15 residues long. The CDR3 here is CASKRGQGTNEKLFF. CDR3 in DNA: TGTGCCAGCAAAAGGGGACAGGGGACTAATGAAAAACTGTTTTTT.

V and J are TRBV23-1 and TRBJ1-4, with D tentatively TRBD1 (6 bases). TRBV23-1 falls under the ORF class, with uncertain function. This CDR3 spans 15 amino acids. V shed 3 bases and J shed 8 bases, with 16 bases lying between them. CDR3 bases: TGCGCCAGCAGTCACAGGGGACACAAGGACGAAAAACTGTTTTTT. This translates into CASSHRGHKDEKLFF.

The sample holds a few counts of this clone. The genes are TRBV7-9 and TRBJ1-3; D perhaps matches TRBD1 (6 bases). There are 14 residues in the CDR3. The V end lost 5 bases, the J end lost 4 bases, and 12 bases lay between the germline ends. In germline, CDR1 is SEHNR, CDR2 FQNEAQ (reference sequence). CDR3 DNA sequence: TGTGCCAGCAGCCAGGGGCAAAGGGGAAACACCATATATTTT. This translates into CASSQGQRGNTIYF.

The CDR3 protein is CASSQGRSGGETQYF. Written as DNA, the CDR3 is TGTGCCAGCAGCCAAGGCCGGAGCGGTGGAGAGACCCAGTACTTC. The chain carries TRBV14 and TRBJ2-5, with a tentative D call TRBD2 (5 bases). The germline V and J ends were trimmed by 1 base and 4 bases, with 13 bases remaining between them. The germline gives CDR1 SGHDN, CDR2 FVKESK. The CDR3 contains 15 residues.

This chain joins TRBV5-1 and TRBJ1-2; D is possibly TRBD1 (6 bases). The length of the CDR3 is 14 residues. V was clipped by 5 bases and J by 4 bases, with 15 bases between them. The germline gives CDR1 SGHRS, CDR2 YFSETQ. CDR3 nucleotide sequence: TGCGCCAGCAGGCAGGACAGCCACTCCTATGGCTACACCTTC. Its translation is CASRQDSHSYGYTF. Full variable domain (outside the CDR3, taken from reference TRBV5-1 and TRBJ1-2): KAGVTQTPRYLIKTRGQQVTLSCSPISGHRSVSWYQQTPGQGLQFLFEYFSETQRNKGNFPGRFSGRQFSNSRSEMNVSTLELGDSALYLCASRQDSHSYGYTFGSGTRLTVV.

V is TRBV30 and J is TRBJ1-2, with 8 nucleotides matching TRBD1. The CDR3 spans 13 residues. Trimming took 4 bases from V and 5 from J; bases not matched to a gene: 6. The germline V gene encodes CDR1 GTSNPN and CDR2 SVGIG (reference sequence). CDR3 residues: CAWIPGGAYGYTF. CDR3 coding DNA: TGTGCCTGGATCCCAGGGGGCGCTTATGGCTACACCTTC.

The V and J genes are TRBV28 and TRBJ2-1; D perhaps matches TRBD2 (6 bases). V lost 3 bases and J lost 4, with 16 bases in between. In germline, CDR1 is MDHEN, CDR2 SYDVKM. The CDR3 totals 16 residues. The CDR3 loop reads CASSLVDYRAYNEQFF. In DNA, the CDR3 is TGTGCCAGCAGTTTGGTGGACTACCGGGCGTACAATGAGCAGTTCTTC.

The CDR3 region has the DNA TGTGCCACCAGCAGAGCGGGACAGGGAGAGACCCAGTACTTC. Translating gives CATSRAGQGETQYF. The chain recombines TRBV15 with TRBJ2-5, with 9 bases identical to TRBD1. CDR3 length equals 14 residues. Germline-derived CDR1 and CDR2 are LNHNV and YYDKDF (reference sequence). J lost 4 bases, V lost 1 base, and 1 base had no gene match.

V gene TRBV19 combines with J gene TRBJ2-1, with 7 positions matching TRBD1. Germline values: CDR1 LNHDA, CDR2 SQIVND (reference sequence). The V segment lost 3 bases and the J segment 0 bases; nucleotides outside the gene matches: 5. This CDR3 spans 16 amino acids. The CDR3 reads CASSMETGISYNEQFF. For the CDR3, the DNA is TGTGCCAGTAGTATGGAGACAGGGATCTCCTACAATGAGCAGTTCTTC.

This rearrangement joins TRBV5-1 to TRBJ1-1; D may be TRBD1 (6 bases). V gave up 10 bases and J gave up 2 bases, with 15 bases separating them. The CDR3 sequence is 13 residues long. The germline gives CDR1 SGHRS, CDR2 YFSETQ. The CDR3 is CARGRGDNTEAFF. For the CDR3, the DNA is TGCGCCCGCGGGAGGGGGGATAACACTGAAGCTTTCTTT.

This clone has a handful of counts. CDR3 sequence (DNA): TGCGCCAGCAGCTTGGCGGCGGATGGCACAGATACGCAGTATTTT. It yields the protein CASSLAADGTDTQYF. J is TRBJ2-3 and V is TRBV5-1, with unresolved D. In germline, CDR1 is SGHRS, CDR2 YFSETQ. CDR3 length: 15 amino acids. The V end lost 0 bases, the J end lost 1 base, and 9 bases lay between the germline ends.

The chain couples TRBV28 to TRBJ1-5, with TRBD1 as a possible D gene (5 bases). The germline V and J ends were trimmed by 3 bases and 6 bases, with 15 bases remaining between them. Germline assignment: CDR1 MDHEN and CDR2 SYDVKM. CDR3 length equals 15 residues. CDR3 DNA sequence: TGTGCCAGCAGTTTGATAGCAGGGTCCCGTCAGCCCCAGCATTTT. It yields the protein CASSLIAGSRQPQHF. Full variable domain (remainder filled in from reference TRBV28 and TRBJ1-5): DVKVTQSSRYLVKRTGEKVFLECVQDMDHENMFWYRQDPGLGLRLIYFSYDVKMKEKGDIPEGYSVSREKKERFSLILESASTNQTSMYLCASSLIAGSRQPQHFGDGTRLSIL.

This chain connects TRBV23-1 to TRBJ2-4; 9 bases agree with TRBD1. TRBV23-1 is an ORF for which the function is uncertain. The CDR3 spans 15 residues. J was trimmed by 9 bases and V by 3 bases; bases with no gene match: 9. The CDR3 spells CASSHPGQGPSIQYF. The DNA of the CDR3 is TGCGCCAGCAGTCACCCGGGACAGGGTCCGAGCATTCAGTACTTC.

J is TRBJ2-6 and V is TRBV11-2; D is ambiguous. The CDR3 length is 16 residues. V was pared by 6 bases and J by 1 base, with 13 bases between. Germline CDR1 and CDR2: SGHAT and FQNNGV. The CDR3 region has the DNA TGTGCCAGCAGTGAGTATCCCCCTTCTGGGGCCAACGTCCTGACTTTC. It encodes CASSEYPPSGANVLTF.

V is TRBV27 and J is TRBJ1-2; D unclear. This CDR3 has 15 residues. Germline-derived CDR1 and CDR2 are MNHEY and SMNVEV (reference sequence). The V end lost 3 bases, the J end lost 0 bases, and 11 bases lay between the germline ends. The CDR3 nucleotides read TGTGCCAGCAGTTTTCGGCCAGGAACTAACTATGGCTACACCTTC. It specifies CASSFRPGTNYGYTF.

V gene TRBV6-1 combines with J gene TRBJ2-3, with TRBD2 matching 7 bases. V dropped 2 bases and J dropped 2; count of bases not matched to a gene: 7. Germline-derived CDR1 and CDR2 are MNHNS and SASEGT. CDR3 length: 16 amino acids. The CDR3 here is CASSERAGAHTDTQYF. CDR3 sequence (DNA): TGTGCCAGCAGTGAACGGGCGGGAGCCCACACAGATACGCAGTATTTT.

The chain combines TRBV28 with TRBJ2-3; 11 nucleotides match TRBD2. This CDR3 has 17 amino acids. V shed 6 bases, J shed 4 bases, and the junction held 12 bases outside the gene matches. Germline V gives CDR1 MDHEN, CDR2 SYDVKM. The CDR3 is CASRPTSGSRVPDTQYF. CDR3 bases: TGTGCCAGCAGGCCCACTAGCGGGAGCAGGGTTCCAGATACGCAGTATTTT.

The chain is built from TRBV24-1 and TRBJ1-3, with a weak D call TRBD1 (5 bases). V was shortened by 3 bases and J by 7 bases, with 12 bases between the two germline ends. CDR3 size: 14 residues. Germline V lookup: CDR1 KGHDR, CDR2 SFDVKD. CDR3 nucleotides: TGTGCCACCAGTGATCCGATCCGGGGGAACACCATATATTTT. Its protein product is CATSDPIRGNTIYF.

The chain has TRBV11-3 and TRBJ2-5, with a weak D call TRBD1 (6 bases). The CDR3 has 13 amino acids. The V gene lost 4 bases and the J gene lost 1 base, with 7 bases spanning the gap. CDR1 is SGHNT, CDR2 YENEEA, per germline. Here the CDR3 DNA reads TGTGCCAGCAGCTGGACAGTCCAAGAGACCCAGTACTTC. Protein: CASSWTVQETQYF. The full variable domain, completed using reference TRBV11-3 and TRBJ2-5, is EAGVVQSPRYKIIEKKQPVAFWCNPISGHNTLYWYLQNLGQGPELLIRYENEEAVDDSQLPKDRFSAERLKGVDSTLKIQPAELGDSAVYLCASSWTVQETQYFGPGTRLLVL.

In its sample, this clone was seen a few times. The CDR3 loop reads CATSDRTGNSNQPQHF. As DNA, the CDR3 is TGTGCCACCAGTGATAGGACAGGGAATAGCAATCAGCCCCAGCATTTT. The rearrangement uses TRBV24-1 and TRBJ1-5; 8 bases line up with TRBD1. Per the germline V gene, CDR1 is KGHDR and CDR2 is SFDVKD. The CDR3 sequence is 16 residues long. V lost 3 bases, J lost 0 bases, and 3 bases stayed unmatched.

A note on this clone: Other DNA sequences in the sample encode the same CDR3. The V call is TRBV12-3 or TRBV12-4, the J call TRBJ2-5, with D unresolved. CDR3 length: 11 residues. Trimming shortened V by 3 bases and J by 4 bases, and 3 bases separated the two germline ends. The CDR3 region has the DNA TGTGCCAGCAGTTTGCGAGAGACCCAGTACTTC. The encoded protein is CASSLRETQYF.

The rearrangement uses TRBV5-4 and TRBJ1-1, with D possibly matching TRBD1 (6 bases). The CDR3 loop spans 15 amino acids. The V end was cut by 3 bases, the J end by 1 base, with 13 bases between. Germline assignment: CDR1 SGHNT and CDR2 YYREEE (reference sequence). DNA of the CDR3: TGTGCCAGCAGCTGGTGGACAGATCCGAACACTGAAGCTTTCTTT. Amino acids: CASSWWTDPNTEAFF.

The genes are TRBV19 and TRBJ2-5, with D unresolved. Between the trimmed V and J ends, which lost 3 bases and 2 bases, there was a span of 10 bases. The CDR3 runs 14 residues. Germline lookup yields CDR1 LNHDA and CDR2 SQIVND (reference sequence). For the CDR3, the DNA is TGTGCCAGTAGTATTTCCAGTATTCAAGAGACCCAGTACTTC. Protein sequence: CASSISSIQETQYF.

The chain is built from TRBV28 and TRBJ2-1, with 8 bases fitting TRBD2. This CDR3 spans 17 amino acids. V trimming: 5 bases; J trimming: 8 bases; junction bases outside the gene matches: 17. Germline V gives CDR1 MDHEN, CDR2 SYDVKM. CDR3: CASSTPPSGRAMDEQFF. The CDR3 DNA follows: TGTGCCAGCAGTACCCCACCCTCCGGGAGGGCCATGGATGAGCAGTTCTTC.

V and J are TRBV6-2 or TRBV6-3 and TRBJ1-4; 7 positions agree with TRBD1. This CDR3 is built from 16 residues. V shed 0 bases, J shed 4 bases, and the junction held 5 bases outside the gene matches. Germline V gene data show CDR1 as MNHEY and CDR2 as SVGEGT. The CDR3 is CASSYSPTGVNEKLFF. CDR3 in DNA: TGTGCCAGCAGTTACTCACCAACAGGGGTTAATGAAAAACTGTTTTTT.